This TCR beta chain was sequenced for a study of tumor and adjacent non-tumor tissue in lung cancer. Per the germline V gene, CDR1 is SGHNT and CDR2 is YENEEA. The CDR3 has 15 amino acids. This sample's RNA came from whole unsorted tissue. Distant lung tissue was collected more than 3 cm away from the tumor edge. TCRbeta libraries were built with three rounds of nested PCR, modified from ARM-PCR. TCRdb re-derived calls from the multiplex PCR reads in MiXCR, one entry per CDR3 protein. The table has 77,000 or so distinct CDR3 sequences, 76% seen once. General observations from the study: Tumor TCR diversity, when higher, was linked to shorter survival. TCR diversity was significantly greater in tumor than normal lung tissue.

Concerning this clonotype: Its target is not known. A junction boundary mismatches the germline segment, possibly from a read error.

This TCR came from a man aged 65 to 79 with non-small cell lung cancer. The V call is TRBV11-3, the J call TRBJ1-1; 7 bases match TRBD1. The sample taken for sequencing was distant non-tumor lung tissue. Here the CDR3 DNA reads TGTGCCGGCAGCATAGATTCCCCTGACAGGGTTGAAGCTTTCTTT. Translating gives CAGSIDSPDRVEAFF.